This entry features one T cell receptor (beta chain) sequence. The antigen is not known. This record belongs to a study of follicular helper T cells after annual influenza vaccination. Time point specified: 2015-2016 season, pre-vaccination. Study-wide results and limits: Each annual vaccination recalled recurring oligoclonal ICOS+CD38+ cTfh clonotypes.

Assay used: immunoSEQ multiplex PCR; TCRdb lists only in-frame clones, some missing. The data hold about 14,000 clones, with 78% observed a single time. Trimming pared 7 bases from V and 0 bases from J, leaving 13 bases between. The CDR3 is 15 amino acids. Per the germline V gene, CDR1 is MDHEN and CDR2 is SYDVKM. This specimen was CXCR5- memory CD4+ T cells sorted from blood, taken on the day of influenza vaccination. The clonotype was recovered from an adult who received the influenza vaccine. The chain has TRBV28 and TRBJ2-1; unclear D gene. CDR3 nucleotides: TGTGCCAGCAACCCGATGACCAGCTCCTACAATGAGCAGTTCTTC. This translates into CASNPMTSSYNEQFF.